This TCR beta chain was captured in a study of T cells after posttransplantation cyclophosphamide. Broader study findings: Recipient CMV seropositivity and CMV reactivation strongly tracked TRB clonality. TRB overlap between skin or GI tissue T cells and blood was limited. Later blood repertoires were often dominated by clones from the donor CD8+ memory compartment.

The CDR3 contains 15 residues. J gave up 9 bases and V 0 bases, and 6 bases lay outside the gene matches. CDR1 and CDR2 from the germline V gene are SGHDT and YYEEEE. This clone qualifies as medium-sized. Its antigen is undetermined. Produced via immunoSEQ multiplex PCR; TCRdb's table is partial and in-frame only. The data show approximately 18,000 clones, less than 85% seen once. Peripheral blood was collected from the related graft donor on the marrow donation day. This chain uses TRBV5-6 with TRBJ1-6; TRBD1 agrees at 7 bases. This receptor was taken from a young man in good health and a related stem cell transplant donor. Sequenced input: memory CD4+ T cells sorted from blood. The CDR3 DNA follows: TGTGCCAGCAGCTTGGGGCAGGGGGTCGGTTCACCCCTCCACTTT. Translating it yields CASSLGQGVGSPLHF.